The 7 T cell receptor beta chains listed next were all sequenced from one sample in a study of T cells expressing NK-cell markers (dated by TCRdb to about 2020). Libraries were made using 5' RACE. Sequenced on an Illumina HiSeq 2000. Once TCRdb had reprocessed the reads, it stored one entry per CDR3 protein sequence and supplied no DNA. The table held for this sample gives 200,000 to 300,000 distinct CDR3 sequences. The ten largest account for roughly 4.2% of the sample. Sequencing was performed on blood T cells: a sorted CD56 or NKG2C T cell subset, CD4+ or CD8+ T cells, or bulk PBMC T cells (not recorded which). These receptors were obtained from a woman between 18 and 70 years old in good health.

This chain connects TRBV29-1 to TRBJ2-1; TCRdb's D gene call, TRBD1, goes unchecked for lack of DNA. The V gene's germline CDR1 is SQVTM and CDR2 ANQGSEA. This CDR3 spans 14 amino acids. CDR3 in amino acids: CSVDTGTGVNEQFF.

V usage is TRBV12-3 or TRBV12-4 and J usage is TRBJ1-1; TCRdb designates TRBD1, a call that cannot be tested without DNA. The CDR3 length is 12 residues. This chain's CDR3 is CASREGGTEAFF.

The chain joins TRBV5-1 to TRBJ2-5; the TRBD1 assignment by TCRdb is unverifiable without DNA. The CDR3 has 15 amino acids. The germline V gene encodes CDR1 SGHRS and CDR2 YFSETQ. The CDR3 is CASSFGTGGRETQYF.

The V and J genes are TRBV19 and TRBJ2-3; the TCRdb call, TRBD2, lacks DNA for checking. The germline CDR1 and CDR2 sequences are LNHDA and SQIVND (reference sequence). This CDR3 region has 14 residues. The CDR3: CATTTSYGTDTQYF.

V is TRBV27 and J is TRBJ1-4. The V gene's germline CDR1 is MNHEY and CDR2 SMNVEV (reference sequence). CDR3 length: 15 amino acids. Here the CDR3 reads CASSLSPGRSEKLFF.

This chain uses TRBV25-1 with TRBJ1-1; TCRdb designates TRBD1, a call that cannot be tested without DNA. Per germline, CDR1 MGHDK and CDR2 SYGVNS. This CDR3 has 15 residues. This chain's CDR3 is CASSNAQGAWTEAFF.

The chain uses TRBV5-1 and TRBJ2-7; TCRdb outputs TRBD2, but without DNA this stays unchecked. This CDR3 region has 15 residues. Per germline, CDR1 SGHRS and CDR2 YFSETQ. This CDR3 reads CASSLDLAGVYEQYF.